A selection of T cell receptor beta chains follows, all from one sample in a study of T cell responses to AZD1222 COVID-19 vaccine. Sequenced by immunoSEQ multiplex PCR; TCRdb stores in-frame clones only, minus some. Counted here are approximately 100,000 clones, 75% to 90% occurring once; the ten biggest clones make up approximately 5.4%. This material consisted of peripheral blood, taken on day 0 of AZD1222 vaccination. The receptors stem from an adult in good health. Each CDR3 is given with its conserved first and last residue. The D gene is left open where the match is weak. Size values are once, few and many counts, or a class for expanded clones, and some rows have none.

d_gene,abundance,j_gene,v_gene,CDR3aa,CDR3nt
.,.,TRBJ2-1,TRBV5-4,CASSLPQGRQFF,TGTGCCAGCAGCTTGCCGCAGGGACGGCAGTTCTTC
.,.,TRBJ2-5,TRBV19,CASSTGGTQYF,TGTGCCAGTAGTACCGGGGGGACCCAGTACTTC
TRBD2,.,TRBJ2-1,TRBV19,CASSRTSGRDNEQFF,TGTGCCAGTAGTAGGACTAGCGGGAGGGACAATGAGCAGTTCTTC
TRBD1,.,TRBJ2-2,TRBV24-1,CATSDLTGRGLGTGELFF,TGTGCCACCAGTGATTTGACTGGCAGGGGGCTGGGCACCGGGGAGCTGTTTTTT
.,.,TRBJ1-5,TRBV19,CASTPDRLNQPQHF,TGTGCCAGTACCCCGGACAGACTCAATCAGCCCCAGCATTTT
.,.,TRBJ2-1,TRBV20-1,CSASSGFGNEQFF,TGCAGTGCTAGTTCTGGGTTCGGGAATGAGCAGTTCTTC
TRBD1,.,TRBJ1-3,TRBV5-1,CASSPQGGDTIYF,TGCGCCAGCAGCCCTCAGGGGGGAGACACCATATATTTT
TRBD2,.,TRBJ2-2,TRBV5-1,CASSPRTSGTTGELFF,TGCGCCAGCAGCCCCAGGACTAGCGGCACCACCGGGGAGCTGTTTTTT
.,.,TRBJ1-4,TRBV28,CASSFLGNEKLFF,TGTGCCAGCAGTTTTCTAGGGAATGAAAAACTGTTTTTT
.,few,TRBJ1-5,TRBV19,CASSIGGQPQHF,TGTGCCAGTAGTATAGGTGGTCAGCCCCAGCATTTT
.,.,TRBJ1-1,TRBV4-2,CASSQWGQGGLPEAFF,TGTGCCAGCAGCCAATGGGGCCAGGGCGGTTTGCCTGAAGCTTTCTTT
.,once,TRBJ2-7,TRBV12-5,CASGLSASSYEQYF,TGTGCTAGTGGTTTGAGCGCTAGCTCCTACGAGCAGTACTTC
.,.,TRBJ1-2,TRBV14,CASSLLQGNGYTF,TGTGCCAGCAGCCTATTACAAGGAAATGGCTACACCTTC
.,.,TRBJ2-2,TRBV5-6,CASSLINTGELFF,TGTGCCAGCAGCTTGATAAACACCGGGGAGCTGTTTTTT
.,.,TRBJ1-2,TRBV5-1,CASSSTGVDGYTF,TGCGCCAGCAGCTCGACAGGCGTGGATGGCTACACCTTC
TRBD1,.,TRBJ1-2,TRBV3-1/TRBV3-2,CASSERGTGRNYGYTF,TGTGCCAGCAGCGAACGAGGGACAGGCCGTAACTATGGCTACACCTTC
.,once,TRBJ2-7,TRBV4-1,CASSQGLGSYEQYF,TGCGCCAGCAGCCAAGGATTAGGGAGTTACGAGCAGTACTTC
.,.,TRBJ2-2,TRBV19,CASSIRASATNTGELFF,TGTGCCAGTAGTATAAGGGCCAGCGCAACGAACACCGGGGAGCTGTTTTTT
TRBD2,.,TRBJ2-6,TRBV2,CASSKREGAGANVLTF,TGTGCCAGCAGCAAGCGGGAGGGCGCTGGGGCCAACGTCCTGACTTTC
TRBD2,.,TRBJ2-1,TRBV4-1,CASSQDPSGNYNEQFF,TGCGCCAGCAGCCAAGATCCCAGCGGGAACTACAATGAGCAGTTCTTC
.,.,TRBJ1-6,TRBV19,CASAAEGIGNNSPLHF,TGTGCCAGCGCCGCGGAAGGTATCGGGAATAATTCACCCCTCCACTTT
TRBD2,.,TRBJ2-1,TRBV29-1,CSVELGGLAGVYNEQFF,TGCAGCGTTGAATTAGGGGGCCTAGCGGGAGTATACAATGAGCAGTTCTTC
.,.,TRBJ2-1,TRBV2,CASQFVNEQFF,TGTGCCAGCCAGTTTGTCAATGAGCAGTTCTTC
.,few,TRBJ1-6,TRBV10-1,CASSDTKDSPLHF,TGCGCCAGCAGTGATACCAAGGATTCACCCCTCCACTTT
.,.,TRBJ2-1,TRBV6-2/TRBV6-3,CASSRRNEQFF,TGTGCCAGCAGTCGAAGGAATGAGCAGTTCTTC
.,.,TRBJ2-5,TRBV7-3,CASSLSGSQETQYF,TGTGCCAGCAGCTTATCCGGGAGTCAAGAGACCCAGTACTTC
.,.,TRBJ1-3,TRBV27,CASSPTWTGNTIYF,TGTGCCAGCAGCCCCACCTGGACTGGAAACACCATATATTTT
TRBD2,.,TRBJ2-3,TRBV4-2,CASSQTGTSGIGTDTQYF,TGTGCCAGCAGCCAAACGGGGACTAGCGGGATAGGCACAGATACGCAGTATTTT
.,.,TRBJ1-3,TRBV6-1,CASSDRDWGNTIYF,TGTGCCAGCAGTGACCGGGACTGGGGAAACACCATATATTTT
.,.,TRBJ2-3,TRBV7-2,CASSHPRGTGTDTQYF,TGTGCCAGCAGCCACCCACGAGGGACCGGCACAGATACGCAGTATTTT
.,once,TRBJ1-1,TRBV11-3,CASSLSGKNTEAFF,TGTGCCAGCAGCTTATCCGGTAAGAACACTGAAGCTTTCTTT
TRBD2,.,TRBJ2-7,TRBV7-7,CASSGGVVDWTEILSEQYF,TGTGCTAGCAGCGGGGGGGTTGTAGATTGGACGGAGATCTTGAGCGAGCAGTACTTC
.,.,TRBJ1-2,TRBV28,CASSLKGYGYTF,TGTGCCAGCAGCCTTAAGGGTTATGGCTACACCTTC
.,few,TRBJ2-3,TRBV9,CASSVRTIADTQYF,TGTGCCAGCAGCGTAAGAACTATAGCAGATACGCAGTATTTT
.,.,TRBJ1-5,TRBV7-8,CASSRGDRMDQPQHF,TGTGCCAGCAGCCGAGGGGATCGGATGGATCAGCCCCAGCATTTT
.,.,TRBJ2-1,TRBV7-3,CASSLGPSGMFYNEQFF,TGTGCCAGCAGCTTAGGGCCCAGCGGAATGTTTTACAATGAGCAGTTCTTC
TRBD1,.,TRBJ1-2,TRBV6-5,CASSFDNVQGAGYTF,TGTGCCAGCAGTTTCGACAATGTACAGGGGGCTGGCTACACCTTC
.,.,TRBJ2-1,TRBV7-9,CASSPGGARPFF,TGTGCCAGCAGCCCCGGAGGGGCTAGACCGTTCTTC
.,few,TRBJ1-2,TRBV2,CASSEGQSNGYTF,TGTGCCAGCAGTGAAGGGCAGTCTAATGGCTACACCTTC
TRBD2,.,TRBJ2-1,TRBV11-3,CASSYTGLAGNNEQFF,TGTGCCAGCAGCTATACTGGACTAGCGGGAAACAATGAGCAGTTCTTC
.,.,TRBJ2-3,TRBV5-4,CASSSRAKGTDTQYF,TGTGCCAGCAGCTCCCGGGCAAAGGGCACAGATACGCAGTATTTT